The clone carrying this T cell receptor beta chain was seen at least ten times. The antigen is unknown. Unique molecular identifier tags were affixed to discrete cDNA molecules. Via MiXCR, TCRdb re-called the 5' RACE reads, giving one row per CDR3 protein. The top ten hold under 2.5% of the sample, which has about 94,000 distinct CDR3 sequences, about 13% seen once. The V end was cut by 4 bases, the J end by 4 bases, with 13 bases between. Germline V CDR1 and CDR2: SQVTM, ANQGSEA. The CDR3 loop spans 13 amino acids. The data stem from a study of early T cells in non-severe SARS-CoV-2 infection. Study at large: With bulk RNA from unsorted whole blood as input, sequencing yielded unpaired chains. Regarding the study as a whole: The VDJdb matching leaned toward anti-spike CD8 responses and overlooked private and CD4 specificities.

The material sequenced was whole blood. V is TRBV29-1 and J is TRBJ1-1, with TRBD1 as a possible D gene (6 bases). This receptor was taken from an adult who was a healthcare worker with PCR-confirmed SARS-CoV-2 infection or an uninfected control (not recorded which). This chain's CDR3 is CSVVKGEGTEAFF. For the CDR3, the DNA is TGCAGCGTTGTAAAGGGGGAGGGCACTGAAGCTTTCTTT. Based on the CDR3 plus reference TRBV29-1 and TRBJ1-1, the full variable domain is SAVISQKPSRDICQRGTSLTIQCQVDSQVTMMFWYRQQPGQSLTLIATANQGSEATYESGFVIDKFPISRPNLTFSTLTVSNMSPEDSSIYLCSVVKGEGTEAFFGQGTRLTVV.